The entry below gives a single TCR beta chain sequence along with its context. In the source study's methods: Nucleated cell number was recorded as an estimate derived from reference gene primer amplification. Only in-frame clones appear in the TCRdb table, and some are missing; sequencing was by immunoSEQ multiplex PCR. That table supplies the V and J calls and clone size; D and trimming were determined from the DNA. The sample consists of 250,000 to 350,000 clones, around 88% of them appearing once. The V gene lost 6 bases and the J gene lost 7 bases, with 16 bases spanning the gap. The length of the CDR3 is 14 residues. Germline V gene sequence: CDR1 MDHEN, CDR2 SYDVKM. The sample belongs to a study of blood T cell repertoires in COVID-19. The wider study: Collection of acute and convalescent COVID-19 samples took place in the United States, Italy and Spain. From T cells, B-cell-depleted T cells, or PBMCs came the material, which was cDNA or gDNA.

This receptor was identified in a young woman who had recovered from COVID-19. Sequenced: peripheral blood. This chain joins TRBV28 and TRBJ1-5; TRBD1 might be the D (6 bases). DNA for the CDR3: TGTGCCAGCAGCGAAAACAGGGTTCACCAGCCCCAGCATTTT. This translates into CASSENRVHQPQHF. The full variable domain, rest sourced from reference TRBV28 and TRBJ1-5, is DVKVTQSSRYLVKRTGEKVFLECVQDMDHENMFWYRQDPGLGLRLIYFSYDVKMKEKGDIPEGYSVSREKKERFSLILESASTNQTSMYLCASSENRVHQPQHFGDGTRLSIL.